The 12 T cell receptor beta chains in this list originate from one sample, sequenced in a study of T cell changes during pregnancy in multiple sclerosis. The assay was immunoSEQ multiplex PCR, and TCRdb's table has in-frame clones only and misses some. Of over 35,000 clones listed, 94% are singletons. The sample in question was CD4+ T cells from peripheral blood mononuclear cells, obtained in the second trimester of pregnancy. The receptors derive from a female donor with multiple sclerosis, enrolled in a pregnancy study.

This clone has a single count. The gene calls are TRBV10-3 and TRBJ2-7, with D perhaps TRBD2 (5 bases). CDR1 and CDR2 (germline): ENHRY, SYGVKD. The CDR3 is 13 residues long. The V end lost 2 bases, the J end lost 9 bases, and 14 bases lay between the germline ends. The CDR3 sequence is CAISELGAHGQYF. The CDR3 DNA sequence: TGTGCCATCAGTGAGCTGGGAGCCCACGGGCAGTACTTC.

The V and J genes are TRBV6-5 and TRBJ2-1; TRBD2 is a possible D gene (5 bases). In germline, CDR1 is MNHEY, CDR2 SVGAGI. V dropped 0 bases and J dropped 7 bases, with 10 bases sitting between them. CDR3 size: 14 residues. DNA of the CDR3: TGTGCCAGCAGTTACTCCCTCGGGGTAAATGAGCAGTTCTTC. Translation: CASSYSLGVNEQFF.

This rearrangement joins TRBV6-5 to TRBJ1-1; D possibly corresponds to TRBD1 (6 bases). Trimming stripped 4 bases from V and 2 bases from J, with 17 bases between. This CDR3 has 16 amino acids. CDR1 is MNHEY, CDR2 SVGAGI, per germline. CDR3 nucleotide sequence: TGTGCCAGCAGTTTTACTCAGGGAGGGGGAAACACTGAAGCTTTCTTT. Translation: CASSFTQGGGNTEAFF.

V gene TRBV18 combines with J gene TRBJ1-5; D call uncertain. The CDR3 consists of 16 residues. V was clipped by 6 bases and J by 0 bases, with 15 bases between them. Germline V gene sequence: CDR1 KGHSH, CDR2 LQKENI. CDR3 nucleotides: TGTGCCAGCTCGTCTCTCACAGTATATAGCAATCAGCCCCAGCATTTT. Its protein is CASSSLTVYSNQPQHF.

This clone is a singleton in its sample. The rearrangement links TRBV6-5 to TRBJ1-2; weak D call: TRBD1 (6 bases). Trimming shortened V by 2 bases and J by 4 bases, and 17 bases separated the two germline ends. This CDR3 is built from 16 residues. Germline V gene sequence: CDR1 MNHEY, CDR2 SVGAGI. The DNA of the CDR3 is TGTGCCAGCAGTTACGGAGGAACAGGGATGGGCTATGGCTACACCTTC. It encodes CASSYGGTGMGYGYTF.

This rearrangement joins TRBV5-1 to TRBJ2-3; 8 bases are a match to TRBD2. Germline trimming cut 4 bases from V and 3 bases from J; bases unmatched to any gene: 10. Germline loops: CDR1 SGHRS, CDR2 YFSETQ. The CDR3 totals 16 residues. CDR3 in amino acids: CASSTRREGLTDTQYF. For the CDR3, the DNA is TGCGCCAGCAGCACACGACGGGAGGGGCTTACAGATACGCAGTATTTT.

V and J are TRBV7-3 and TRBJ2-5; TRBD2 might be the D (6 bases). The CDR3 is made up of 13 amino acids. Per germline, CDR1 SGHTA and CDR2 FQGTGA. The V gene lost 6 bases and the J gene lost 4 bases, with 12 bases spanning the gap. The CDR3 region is CASSPTSRETQYF. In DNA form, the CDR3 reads TGTGCCAGCAGTCCGACTAGTAGAGAGACCCAGTACTTC.

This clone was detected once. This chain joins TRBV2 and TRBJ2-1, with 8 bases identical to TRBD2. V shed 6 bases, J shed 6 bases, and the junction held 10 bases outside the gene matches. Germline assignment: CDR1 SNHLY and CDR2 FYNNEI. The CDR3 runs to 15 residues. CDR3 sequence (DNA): TGTGCCAGCAGCATTAGCGGGACAAAATTCAATGAGCAGTTCTTC. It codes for CASSISGTKFNEQFF.

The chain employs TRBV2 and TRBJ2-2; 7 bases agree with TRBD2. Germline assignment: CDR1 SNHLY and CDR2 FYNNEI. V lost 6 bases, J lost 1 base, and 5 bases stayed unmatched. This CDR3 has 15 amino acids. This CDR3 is CASRGAGRNTGELFF. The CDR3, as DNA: TGTGCCAGCAGGGGAGCGGGAAGGAACACCGGGGAGCTGTTTTTT.

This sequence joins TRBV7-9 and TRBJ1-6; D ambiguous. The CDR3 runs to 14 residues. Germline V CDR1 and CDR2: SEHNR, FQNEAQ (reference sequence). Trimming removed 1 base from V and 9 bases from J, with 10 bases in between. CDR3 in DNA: TGTGCCAGCAGCTTAGGAGGGCGAGGTTCACCCCTCCACTTT. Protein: CASSLGGRGSPLHF.

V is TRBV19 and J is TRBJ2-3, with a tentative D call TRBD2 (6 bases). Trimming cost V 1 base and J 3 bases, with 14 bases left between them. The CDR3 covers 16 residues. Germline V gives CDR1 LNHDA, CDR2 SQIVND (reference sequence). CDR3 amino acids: CASSIGIQGGTDTQYF. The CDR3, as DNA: TGTGCCAGTAGTATAGGGATCCAGGGAGGAACAGATACGCAGTATTTT.

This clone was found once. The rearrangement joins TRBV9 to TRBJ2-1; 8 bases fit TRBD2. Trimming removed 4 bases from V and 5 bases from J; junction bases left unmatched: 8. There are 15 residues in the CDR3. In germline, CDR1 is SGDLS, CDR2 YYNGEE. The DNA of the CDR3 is TGTGCCAGCAGCACCGGGACTAGGGGAAACAATGAGCAGTTCTTC. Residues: CASSTGTRGNNEQFF.